The 18 T cell receptor beta chains below all came from one sample that was sequenced in a study of control samples from healthy donors and cancer patients. Only in-frame clones appear in the TCRdb table, and some are missing; sequencing was by immunoSEQ multiplex PCR. The table shows approximately 130,000 clones, with about 90% occurring only once. Sample: blood. Receptors were obtained from a man aged 45-65 years in good health.

The rearrangement links TRBV29-1 to TRBJ1-1; TRBD1 matches 8 bases. The CDR3 has 12 residues. The ends lost 6 bases at V and 4 bases at J; junction bases unmatched: 4. The germline V gene has CDR1 SQVTM and CDR2 ANQGSEA. The CDR3 DNA is TGCAGCGTCCTACAGGGGGGCACTGAAGCTTTCTTT. It encodes CSVLQGGTEAFF.

The chain recombines TRBV3-1 (or the pseudogene TRBV3-2) with TRBJ2-3, with TRBD2 matching 10 bases. Trimming took 1 base from V and 1 from J; bases not matched to a gene: 2. Germline V gene data show CDR1 as LGHDT and CDR2 as YNNKEL (reference sequence). This CDR3 is built from 16 residues. The CDR3 sequence is CASSQGLAGGTDTQYF. The CDR3 coding sequence is TGTGCCAGCAGCCAAGGTCTAGCGGGGGGCACAGATACGCAGTATTTT.

The chain joins TRBV29-1 to TRBJ2-3, with 9 nucleotides matching TRBD2. Germline lookup yields CDR1 SQVTM and CDR2 ANQGSEA. This CDR3 region has 14 residues. The ends lost 3 bases at V and 7 bases at J; junction bases unmatched: 8. The CDR3 loop reads CSVDSSGVGYTQYF. The CDR3 DNA follows: TGCAGCGTTGATTCTAGCGGGGTAGGATATACGCAGTATTTT.

J is TRBJ2-7 and V is TRBV5-6; D is uncertain. The CDR3 extends over 12 amino acids. Looked up from germline, CDR1 is SGHDT and CDR2 is YYEEEE. With 3 bases removed from V and 5 bases from J, the gap between germline ends came to 9 bases. DNA for the CDR3: TGTGCCAGCAGCTCACATGGGAACGAGCAGTACTTC. Residues: CASSSHGNEQYF.

This clone was seen only once. J is TRBJ1-5 and V is TRBV7-2; tentative D call: TRBD1 (5 bases). The V end was cut by 2 bases, the J end by 3 bases, with 14 bases between. CDR1 and CDR2 (germline): SGHTA, FQGNSA. The CDR3 spans 16 residues. This chain's CDR3 is CASSLRAGTFNQPQHF. CDR3 nucleotides: TGTGCCAGCAGCTTAAGGGCCGGGACCTTCAATCAGCCCCAGCATTTT.

V usage is TRBV2 and J usage is TRBJ1-6; TRBD1 matches at 9 bases. This CDR3 contains 16 residues. Germline assignment: CDR1 SNHLY and CDR2 FYNNEI. The trim removed 8 bases at V and 0 bases at J, leaving 5 bases unmatched. The CDR3 coding sequence is TGTGCCAGCGGGGACAGGGCTAGCTCCTATAATTCACCCCTCCACTTT. This encodes CASGDRASSYNSPLHF.

The rearrangement joins TRBV19 to TRBJ1-4; 9 bases line up with TRBD1. Looked up from germline, CDR1 is LNHDA and CDR2 is SQIVND (reference sequence). This CDR3 is 15 amino acids long. With 2 bases clipped from V and 6 bases from J, the junction kept 4 bases outside the gene matches. The CDR3 loop reads CASSISGTGYEKLFF. In DNA, the CDR3 is TGTGCCAGTAGTATATCCGGGACAGGGTATGAAAAACTGTTTTTT.

This chain uses TRBV19 with TRBJ1-5, with no clear D. The germline CDR1 and CDR2 sequences are LNHDA and SQIVND (reference sequence). V was pared by 7 bases and J by 1 base, with 11 bases between. This CDR3 has 14 amino acids. This CDR3 reads CASTIGGSNQPQHF. The DNA of the CDR3 is TGTGCCAGTACCATCGGAGGGAGCAATCAGCCCCAGCATTTT. The whole variable domain, filled in from reference TRBV19 and TRBJ1-5, reads DGGITQSPKYLFRKEGQNVTLSCEQNLNHDAMYWYRQDPGQGLRLIYYSQIVNDFQKGDIAEGYSVSREKKESFPLTVTSAQKNPTAFYLCASTIGGSNQPQHFGDGTRLSIL.

The J gene is TRBJ2-5, the V gene TRBV12-5, with D tentatively TRBD1 (6 bases). CDR1 is LGHNT and CDR2 is FRNRAP in the germline V gene. V lost 3 bases and J lost 0, with 8 bases in between. The length of the CDR3 is 14 residues. CDR3 in DNA: TGTGCTAGTGGTTTAAGGGGGTACCAAGAGACCCAGTACTTC. Protein: CASGLRGYQETQYF.

This chain links TRBV10-3 with TRBJ1-3; weak D call: TRBD1 (6 bases). This CDR3 is built from 14 residues. With 6 bases removed from V and 7 bases from J, the gap between germline ends came to 16 bases. Germline CDR1 ENHRY, CDR2 SYGVKD. CDR3 in DNA: TGTGCCATCAGGGTCCCAGGGGATGGGAACACCATATATTTT. Translating gives CAIRVPGDGNTIYF.

The chain has TRBV10-2 and TRBJ1-5; a weak D match, TRBD1 (5 bases). V was cut by 7 bases and J by 2 bases, with 15 bases left in between. The germline gives CDR1 WSHSY, CDR2 SAAADI. CDR3 length equals 15 residues. CDR3 loop: CASTAGRVGNQPQHF. DNA of the CDR3: TGCGCCAGCACTGCGGGCAGGGTAGGCAATCAGCCCCAGCATTTT.

The chain employs TRBV6-5 and TRBJ2-1; TRBD1 agrees at 8 bases. This CDR3 region has 15 residues. The ends lost 7 bases at V and 7 bases at J; junction bases unmatched: 12. Germline CDR1 MNHEY, CDR2 SVGAGI. Written as DNA, the CDR3 is TGTGCCAGCACCCCCGACAGGGGCCCTACTAATGAGCAGTTCTTC. This translates into CASTPDRGPTNEQFF.

This chain uses TRBV30 with TRBJ1-1, with D perhaps matching TRBD1 (6 bases). Germline assignment: CDR1 GTSNPN and CDR2 SVGIG (reference sequence). V shed 5 bases and J shed 4 bases, with 14 bases lying between them. The CDR3 runs 13 residues. The CDR3 nucleotides read TGTGCCTGGGATGTTGAGGGGGTCACTGAAGCTTTCTTT. Protein sequence: CAWDVEGVTEAFF.

This clone has just one count. V usage is TRBV3-1 (or the pseudogene TRBV3-2) and J usage is TRBJ2-2; D gene unclear. V gave up 2 bases and J gave up 1 base, with 8 bases separating them. Germline CDR1 and CDR2: LGHDT and YNNKEL (reference sequence). This CDR3 has 15 amino acids. The CDR3 here is CASSQNDGNTGELFF. CDR3 in DNA: TGTGCCAGCAGCCAAAACGACGGGAACACCGGGGAGCTGTTTTTT.

The rearrangement links TRBV27 to TRBJ1-1, with 7 bases that match TRBD1. CDR1 and CDR2 from the germline V gene are MNHEY and SMNVEV (reference sequence). The CDR3 length is 15 residues. J gave up 11 bases and V 3 bases, and 15 bases lay outside the gene matches. Written as DNA, the CDR3 is TGTGCCAGCAGTTTGACACCACAGGGGAGTCTACAGGCTTTCTTT. Its translation is CASSLTPQGSLQAFF.

The chain recombines TRBV7-6 with TRBJ2-5; D might be TRBD2 (6 bases). Germline lookup yields CDR1 SGHVS and CDR2 FNYEAQ. This CDR3 has 15 residues. The V end lost 6 bases, the J end lost 7 bases, and 21 bases lay between the germline ends. The CDR3 DNA reads TGTGCCAGCAGTCCAGACGGGACTGCCGTATGGACCCAGTACTTC. Encoded protein: CASSPDGTAVWTQYF.

The chain couples TRBV18 to TRBJ2-6, with D possibly matching TRBD2 (6 bases). The V end was cut by 1 base, the J end by 2 bases, with 12 bases between. This CDR3 is 17 amino acids long. Germline V lookup: CDR1 KGHSH, CDR2 LQKENI. The CDR3 here is CASSPRRDPTGANVLTF. As DNA, the CDR3 is TGTGCCAGCTCACCACGGAGGGACCCTACTGGGGCCAACGTCCTGACTTTC.

V usage is TRBV4-1 and J usage is TRBJ2-3; weak D call: TRBD1 (6 bases). This CDR3 has 19 residues. CDR1 MGHRA and CDR2 YSYEKL come from the germline V gene. Trimming removed 5 bases at V and 8 bases at J, with 32 bases between. The CDR3 region has the DNA TGCGCCAGCAGCTCCTTAACATCCGGGACACGGTCGGGCGGGCGTACGCAGTATTTT. It translates to CASSSLTSGTRSGGRTQYF.